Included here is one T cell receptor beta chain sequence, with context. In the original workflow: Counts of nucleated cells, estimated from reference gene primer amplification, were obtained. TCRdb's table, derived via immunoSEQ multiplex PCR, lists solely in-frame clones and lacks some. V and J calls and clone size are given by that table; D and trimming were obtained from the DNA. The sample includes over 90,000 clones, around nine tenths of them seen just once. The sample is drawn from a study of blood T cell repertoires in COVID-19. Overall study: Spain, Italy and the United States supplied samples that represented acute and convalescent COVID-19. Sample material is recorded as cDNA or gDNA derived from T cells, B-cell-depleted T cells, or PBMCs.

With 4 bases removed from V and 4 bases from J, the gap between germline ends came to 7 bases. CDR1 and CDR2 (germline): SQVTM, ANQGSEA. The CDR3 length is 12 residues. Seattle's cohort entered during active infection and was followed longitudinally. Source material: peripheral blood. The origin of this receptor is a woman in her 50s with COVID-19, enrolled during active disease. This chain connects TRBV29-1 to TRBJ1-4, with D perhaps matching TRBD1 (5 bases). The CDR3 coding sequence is TGCAGCGTTGCAGGGTATAATGAAAAACTGTTTTTT. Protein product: CSVAGYNEKLFF.